These 19 T cell receptor beta chains originate from one sample sequenced in a study of blood T cell repertoires in COVID-19. The method was immunoSEQ multiplex PCR; TCRdb's version includes in-frame clones alone and lacks a portion of them. The sample gives some 250,000 clones, under 95% of which show up once; 2.3% is in the top ten. Sequencing used PBMCs or T cells enriched from blood (not recorded which). The receptors here all came from a middle-aged woman with acute COVID-19.

This clone was counted once. CDR3 amino acids: CASTYQKQGGEKLFF. As DNA, the CDR3 is TGTGCCAGCACATACCAGAAGCAGGGGGGAGAAAAACTGTTTTTT. The rearrangement links TRBV28 to TRBJ1-4; 7 positions agree with TRBD1. V lost 7 bases and J lost 8; bases outside the gene matches: 13. The CDR3 contains 15 residues. CDR1 and CDR2 from the germline V gene are MDHEN and SYDVKM.

The chain carries TRBV5-5 and TRBJ2-1; D is possibly TRBD2 (6 bases). Germline V gene lookup returns CDR1 SGHKS and CDR2 YYEKEE (reference sequence). V lost 1 base, J lost 7 bases, and 12 bases lay in between. The CDR3 spans 14 residues. CDR3 in DNA: TGTGCCAGCAGCTTGACCCCGCTAGCGAATGAGCAGTTCTTC. This gives the protein CASSLTPLANEQFF.

This chain connects TRBV5-1 to TRBJ1-6; D not resolved. V was trimmed by 0 bases and J by 5 bases, leaving 9 bases between them. Germline V CDR1 and CDR2: SGHRS, YFSETQ. The CDR3 has 15 amino acids. The CDR3 DNA is TGCGCCAGCAGCTTGGGACAATCAAATAATTCACCCCTCCACTTT. This gives the protein CASSLGQSNNSPLHF.

The chain is built from TRBV7-2 and TRBJ2-2, with 7 bases aligning to TRBD1. The J segment lost 5 bases and the V segment lost 5 bases, leaving 8 bases of the junction unmatched. CDR3 length equals 15 residues. CDR1 and CDR2 (germline): SGHTA, FQGNSA. CDR3 protein: CASSTRQGVTGELFF. CDR3 bases: TGTGCCAGCAGCACGAGACAGGGAGTAACCGGGGAGCTGTTTTTT.

This chain connects TRBV24-1 to TRBJ1-2, with D uncertain. Trimming pared 8 bases from V and 0 bases from J, leaving 21 bases between. The V gene's germline CDR1 is KGHDR and CDR2 SFDVKD. The CDR3 length is 17 residues. CDR3 region: CATTDMACIHPNYGYTF. The CDR3 coding sequence is TGTGCCACCACAGATATGGCATGTATCCATCCTAACTATGGCTACACCTTC.

J is TRBJ2-2 and V is TRBV7-8; TRBD2 matches at 8 bases. The germline V gene has CDR1 SGHVS and CDR2 FQNEAQ. The CDR3 length is 14 residues. J gave up 4 bases and V 2 bases, and 0 bases lay outside the gene matches. CDR3 region: CASSLREGTGELFF. CDR3 nucleotide sequence: TGTGCCAGCAGCTTACGGGAGGGCACCGGGGAGCTGTTTTTT.

The rearrangement links TRBV7-3 to TRBJ2-5, with TRBD1 as a possible D gene (5 bases). Germline values: CDR1 SGHTA, CDR2 FQGTGA. The V and J ends lost 5 bases and 3 bases respectively, with 13 bases between them. The CDR3 is 14 residues long. Here the CDR3 reads CASSPQGSKETQYF. Here the CDR3 DNA reads TGTGCCAGCAGCCCCCAGGGATCGAAAGAGACCCAGTACTTC.

This chain uses TRBV4-1 with TRBJ1-3, with D maybe TRBD1 (6 bases). V shed 4 bases and J shed 4 bases, with 23 bases lying between them. The CDR3 has 18 residues. The V gene's germline CDR1 is MGHRA and CDR2 YSYEKL. The CDR3 nucleotides read TGCGCCAGCAGCCGAGAAGGGACATCGAGGACGTCCGGAAACACCATATATTTT. Translated: CASSREGTSRTSGNTIYF.

V is TRBV6-2 or TRBV6-3 and J is TRBJ1-4, with 7 bases matching TRBD1. CDR1 and CDR2 (germline): MNHEY, SVGEGT. The V and J ends lost 5 bases and 7 bases, in that order; junction bases with no gene match: 10. The CDR3 loop spans 15 amino acids. CDR3: CASSDRPGQVEKLFF. The CDR3 DNA follows: TGTGCCAGCAGTGACCGACCAGGACAGGTTGAAAAACTGTTTTTT.

This clone was recorded once. The chain uses TRBV6-2 or TRBV6-3 and TRBJ1-5; 7 nucleotides match TRBD1. This CDR3 is 14 amino acids long. J gave up 7 bases and V 7 bases, and 10 bases lay outside the gene matches. Germline assignment: CDR1 MNHEY and CDR2 SVGEGT. In DNA, the CDR3 is TGTGCCAGCAACCCTGGACAGGTTGACCAGCCCCAGCATTTT. Protein product: CASNPGQVDQPQHF.

V gene TRBV6-1 combines with J gene TRBJ2-1; TRBD2 matches 10 bases. Per the germline V gene, CDR1 is MNHNS and CDR2 is SASEGT. The CDR3 extends over 16 amino acids. Trimming took 5 bases from V and 5 from J; bases not matched to a gene: 9. CDR3 nucleotide sequence: TGTGCCAGCAGTCAAGGGCGGACTAGCGGAGACAATGAGCAGTTCTTC. Translating gives CASSQGRTSGDNEQFF.

This chain uses TRBV5-6 with TRBJ1-2; D perhaps matches TRBD1 (6 bases). The germline CDR1 and CDR2 sequences are SGHDT and YYEEEE. Trimming took off 0 bases at V and 2 bases at J, with 17 bases between the two ends. The CDR3 contains 17 residues. DNA for the CDR3: TGTGCCAGCAGCTTGGGGGTCGGGGGGCCTCCGAACTATGGCTACACCTTC. Protein sequence: CASSLGVGGPPNYGYTF.

The rearrangement uses TRBV3-1 (or the pseudogene TRBV3-2) and TRBJ1-6, with D perhaps TRBD1 (5 bases). V was clipped by 2 bases and J by 3 bases, with 14 bases between them. The length of the CDR3 is 17 residues. Germline CDR1 reads LGHDT; CDR2 reads YNNKEL (reference sequence). In nucleotides, the CDR3 is TGTGCCAGCAGCCAAACCTCCGGGGGGGGCTATAATTCACCCCTCCACTTT. Its translation is CASSQTSGGGYNSPLHF.

This clone was counted between two and nine times. V gene TRBV30 combines with J gene TRBJ2-1, with 10 bases aligning to TRBD2. CDR1 and CDR2 from the germline V gene are GTSNPN and SVGIG (reference sequence). Trimming cost V 1 base and J 7 bases; bases outside gene matches: 4. CDR3 length: 14 amino acids. CDR3 region: CAWSGTSGGNEQFF. The DNA of the CDR3 is TGTGCCTGGAGTGGGACTAGCGGCGGAAATGAGCAGTTCTTC. The whole variable domain, remainder taken from reference TRBV30 and TRBJ2-1, is SQTIHQWPATLVQPVGSPLSLECTVEGTSNPNLYWYRQAAGRGLQLLFYSVGIGQISSEVPQNLSASRPQDRQFILSSKKLLLSDSGFYLCAWSGTSGGNEQFFGPGTRLTVL.

This clone appeared once. The CDR3 region has the DNA TGTGCCACTAGAGAGCCTAACGAGCAGTACTTC. This gives the protein CATREPNEQYF. The chain employs TRBV19 and TRBJ2-7; no clear D gene. CDR3 length: 11 residues. Germline CDR1 is LNHDA and CDR2 is SQIVND (reference sequence). V was pared by 10 bases and J by 5 bases, with 12 bases between.

The CDR3 loop is CASSYGEDYGYTF. The CDR3, as DNA: TGTGCCAGCAGTTACGGGGAGGACTATGGCTACACCTTC. This chain links TRBV6-2 or TRBV6-3 with TRBJ1-2; D is unresolved. Per the germline V gene, CDR1 is MNHEY and CDR2 is SVGEGT. Trimming shortened V by 2 bases and J by 3 bases, and 7 bases separated the two germline ends. The CDR3 has 13 residues.

This sequence joins TRBV11-2 and TRBJ1-1; 9 nucleotides match TRBD1. The V and J ends lost 5 bases and 5 bases, in that order; junction bases with no gene match: 12. This CDR3 is built from 16 residues. The germline V gene has CDR1 SGHAT and CDR2 FQNNGV. CDR3 sequence reads: CASSPRSRGQGTEAFF. CDR3 nucleotide sequence: TGTGCCAGCAGCCCCCGATCTCGCGGACAGGGGACTGAAGCTTTCTTT.

V and J are TRBV7-9 and TRBJ1-2, with 7 bases lining up with TRBD1. The CDR3 has 17 amino acids. V shed 4 bases and J 4 bases; nucleotides not matched to a gene: 15. CDR1 is SEHNR, CDR2 FQNEAQ, per germline (reference sequence). CDR3: CASSSPDSTGTAYGYTF. The CDR3 DNA reads TGTGCCAGCAGCTCCCCAGATTCTACCGGGACAGCCTATGGCTACACCTTC.

The V and J genes are TRBV12-5 and TRBJ2-3; the match to TRBD2 covers 7 bases. Trimming at V came to 5 bases and at J to 1 base, leaving 3 bases not matched to a gene. In germline, CDR1 is LGHNT, CDR2 FRNRAP. This CDR3 spans 14 amino acids. As DNA, the CDR3 is TGTGCTAGTGGTCCCAGCGGGGGCACAGATACGCAGTATTTT. Translation gives CASGPSGGTDTQYF.